A single sample gave rise to the 6 T cell receptor beta chains below, sequenced in a study of blood T cells in healthy people across ages (dated by TCRdb to the mid-2010s). To prepare the library, 5' RACE was applied. TCRdb shows the sequencer as Illumina HiSeq 2500. A second roughly 6 to 12 cycle PCR used a sample-barcoded 5' primer and a J-beta primer mix. The public reads were run again by TCRdb, first through fastp at Q25 and then through MiXCR, and only productive beta chains were kept. Each entry merges the rows of one CDR3 protein and shows their most common DNA and genes. This sample is represented by 800,000 or so distinct CDR3 sequences; approximately 65% of them were singletons. The leading ten clones occupy about a quarter of the sample. The sequencing sample was made of blood. These receptors were collected from a man aged 30-40 years in good health.

The chain joins TRBV20-1 to TRBJ1-5; D ambiguous. Looked up from germline, CDR1 is DFQATT and CDR2 is SNEGSKA (reference sequence). V dropped 0 bases and J dropped 0 bases, with 15 bases sitting between them. CDR3 length: 17 residues. CDR3 amino acids: CSARDGRLVPSNQPQHF. Here the CDR3 DNA reads TGCAGTGCTAGAGACGGCCGACTGGTCCCTAGCAATCAGCCCCAGCATTTT.

The chain links TRBV7-9 to TRBJ1-2, with D possibly being TRBD1 (6 bases). Deletions cut 4 bases from V and 0 bases from J, with 15 bases between. The V gene's germline CDR1 is SEHNR and CDR2 FQNEAQ (reference sequence). This CDR3 spans 16 amino acids. CDR3 nucleotides: TGTGCCAGCAGCTCCCTCCGCTGGACAGCTAACTATGGCTACACCTTC. Protein product: CASSSLRWTANYGYTF.

This chain links TRBV3-1 with TRBJ2-2; D remains unclear. Between the trimmed V and J ends, which lost 0 bases and 6 bases, there was a span of 8 bases. Germline V gives CDR1 LGHDT, CDR2 YNNKEL (reference sequence). The CDR3 is made up of 14 amino acids. CDR3: CASSQDRAPGELFF. CDR3 coding DNA: TGTGCCAGCAGCCAAGACCGAGCCCCCGGGGAGCTGTTTTTT. Complete variable domain (other parts from reference TRBV3-1 and TRBJ2-2): DTAVSQTPKYLVTQMGNDKSIKCEQNLGHDTMYWYKQDSKKFLKIMFSYNNKELIINETVPNRFSPKSPDKAHLNLHINSLELGDSAVYFCASSQDRAPGELFFGEGSRLTVL.

The genes are TRBV7-9 and TRBJ2-4, with 12 positions matching TRBD1. Judging by the DNA end, TRBJ2-1 fits better; the J call may be wrong. Germline CDR1 and CDR2: SEHNR and FQNEAQ (reference sequence). The CDR3 covers 19 residues. CDR3 loop: CASSRGTGGSSLAKNIQFF. Written as DNA, the CDR3 is TGTGCCAGCAGTCGGGGGACAGGGGGCTCGTCCCTAGCCAAAAACATTCAGTTCTTC.

This clonotype was observed once. The chain employs TRBV7-2 and TRBJ2-7, with TRBD1 as a possible D gene (6 bases). The CDR3 runs 13 residues. Trimming left V 6 bases short and J 7 bases short, with 16 bases between. CDR1 is SGHTA and CDR2 is FQGNSA in the germline V gene. CDR3 residues: CASRLAQGKEQYF. The DNA for the CDR3 is TGTGCCAGCAGACTTGCCCAGGGGAAAGAGCAGTACTTC.

This chain uses TRBV4-3 with TRBJ1-6; perhaps TRBD1 as D (6 bases). Germline V gives CDR1 LGHNA, CDR2 YSLEER. V was cut by 4 bases and J by 8 bases, with 18 bases left in between. The CDR3 is 16 amino acids. The CDR3 spells CASSRQVGTEDSPLHF. CDR3 DNA sequence: TGCGCCAGCAGCCGACAGGTCGGGACCGAAGATTCACCCCTCCACTTT.